Shown below are 9 T cell receptor beta chains from a single sample sequenced in a study of PD-L1 blockade in urothelial cancer. Here immunoSEQ multiplex PCR was the method, and the copy in TCRdb shows in-frame clones only, minus some. The sample has under 55,000 clones, over 75% seen once. The sample consisted of PBMCs, taken around atezolizumab (anti-PD-L1) treatment. The receptors originated from a man aged 35 to 55 with urothelial cancer.

This chain links TRBV28 with TRBJ1-5, with D unclear. The CDR3 has 13 amino acids. Trimming took off 6 bases at V and 1 base at J, with 7 bases between the two ends. The germline CDR1 and CDR2 sequences are MDHEN and SYDVKM. The CDR3: CASRRWSNQPQHF. DNA for the CDR3: TGTGCCAGCAGGCGTTGGAGCAATCAGCCCCAGCATTTT.

The chain links TRBV19 to TRBJ2-1, with D perhaps matching TRBD2 (6 bases). This CDR3 comprises 16 residues. Trimming removed 10 bases at V and 5 bases at J, with 24 bases between. CDR1 and CDR2 from the germline V gene are LNHDA and SQIVND (reference sequence). The CDR3 region has the DNA TGTGCCACTAAAGTTCCTGCTCGGGAGTCAAACAATGAGCAGTTCTTC. This encodes CATKVPARESNNEQFF.

V gene TRBV7-2 combines with J gene TRBJ2-3, with D tentatively TRBD2 (6 bases). V was clipped by 3 bases and J by 0 bases, with 10 bases between them. The CDR3 contains 15 residues. Germline V gives CDR1 SGHTA, CDR2 FQGNSA. The CDR3 DNA follows: TGTGCCAGCAGCTTGCAACTAGCTAGCACAGATACGCAGTATTTT. Its translation is CASSLQLASTDTQYF.

CDR3 residues: CASSVGGDGNTIYF. CDR3 DNA sequence: TGTGCCAGCAGCGTAGGGGGGGATGGAAACACCATATATTTT. The chain uses TRBV9 and TRBJ1-3, with D possibly matching TRBD1 (5 bases). V lost 0 bases and J lost 3, with 7 bases in between. The CDR3 spans 14 residues. The germline V gene has CDR1 SGDLS and CDR2 YYNGEE.

V gene TRBV2 combines with J gene TRBJ2-7; D perhaps matches TRBD2 (6 bases). The CDR3 has 12 residues. Trimming took 7 bases from V and 12 from J, leaving 19 bases between them. From germline, CDR1 is SNHLY and CDR2 FYNNEI. CDR3 region: CASKGTSSEGYF. In DNA, the CDR3 is TGTGCCAGCAAAGGCACCTCTTCGGAGGGGTACTTC.

The V and J genes are TRBV7-2 and TRBJ2-2, with D tentatively TRBD2 (5 bases). Germline CDR1 and CDR2: SGHTA and FQGNSA. V was cut by 5 bases and J by 2 bases, with 18 bases left in between. The CDR3 has 17 amino acids. CDR3 sequence: CASSPEVLRANTGELFF. The CDR3 nucleotides are TGTGCCAGCAGCCCGGAGGTGTTGAGGGCCAACACCGGGGAGCTGTTTTTT.

The chain links TRBV7-2 to TRBJ2-3, with 11 positions matching TRBD2. The V segment lost 3 bases and the J segment 10 bases; nucleotides outside the gene matches: 6. The CDR3 length is 14 residues. Germline V gives CDR1 SGHTA, CDR2 FQGNSA. The CDR3 loop reads CASSFTSGSLPQYF. The CDR3 DNA reads as TGTGCCAGCAGCTTCACTAGCGGGAGTCTTCCGCAGTATTTT.

Only a few counts were recorded for this clone. The rearrangement uses TRBV28 and TRBJ1-5, with 9 bases aligning to TRBD1. CDR3 length equals 15 residues. The germline gives CDR1 MDHEN, CDR2 SYDVKM. Trimming removed 6 bases from V and 4 bases from J; junction bases left unmatched: 7. The CDR3 protein is CASRTGQGSNQPQHF. The CDR3 DNA sequence: TGTGCCAGCAGGACGGGACAGGGCTCGAATCAGCCCCAGCATTTT.

J is TRBJ1-3 and V is TRBV5-6, with 7 bases that match TRBD1. V trimming: 4 bases; J trimming: 2 bases; junction bases outside the gene matches: 3. This CDR3 comprises 14 residues. Germline V gene lookup returns CDR1 SGHDT and CDR2 YYEEEE. The CDR3, as DNA: TGTGCCAGCAGCGGGGGACAGCCTGGAAACACCATATATTTT. Translated, it gives CASSGGQPGNTIYF.